Described below is a single TCR beta chain sequence and its context. Time point indicated: baseline, week 1 (first vaccination visit). Treatment meaning: pre-vaccination baseline after standard-of-care therapy. These data are taken from a study of a mutant IDH1 vaccine in newly diagnosed glioma. Repertoires were generated with immunoSEQ multiplex PCR, while TCRdb's copy carries only in-frame clones and drops some. The table records about 30,000 clones, roughly four fifths of them present only once. V lost 4 bases and J 2 bases, leaving 18 bases between the germline ends. The V gene's germline CDR1 is SGHNT and CDR2 YYREEE (reference sequence). The CDR3 is 16 residues long.

The sequencing here drew on PBMCs, taken from a glioma patient treated with radiotherapy, temozolomide or both. The TCR sequence derives from a man under 40 with glioma. The genes are TRBV5-4 and TRBJ2-5; D call uncertain. In DNA form, the CDR3 reads TGTGCCAGCAGCCGGCTGACACTACTCCAACAAGAGACCCAGTACTTC. Its translation: CASSRLTLLQQETQYF.